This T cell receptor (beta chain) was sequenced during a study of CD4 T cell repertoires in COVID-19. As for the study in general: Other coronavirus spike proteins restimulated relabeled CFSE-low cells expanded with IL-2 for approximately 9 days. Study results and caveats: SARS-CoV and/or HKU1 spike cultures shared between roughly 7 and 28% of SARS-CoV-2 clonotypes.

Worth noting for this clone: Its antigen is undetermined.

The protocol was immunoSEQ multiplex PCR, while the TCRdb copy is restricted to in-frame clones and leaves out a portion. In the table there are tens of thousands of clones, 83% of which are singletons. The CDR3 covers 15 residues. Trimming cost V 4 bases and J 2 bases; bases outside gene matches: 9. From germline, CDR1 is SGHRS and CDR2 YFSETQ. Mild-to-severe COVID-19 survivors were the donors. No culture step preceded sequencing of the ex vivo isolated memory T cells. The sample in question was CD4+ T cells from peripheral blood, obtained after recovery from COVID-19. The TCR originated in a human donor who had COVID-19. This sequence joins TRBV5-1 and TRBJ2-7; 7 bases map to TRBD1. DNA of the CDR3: TGCGCCAGCAGCCTATCCGCCGGGACAGCCTACGAGCAGTACTTC. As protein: CASSLSAGTAYEQYF.